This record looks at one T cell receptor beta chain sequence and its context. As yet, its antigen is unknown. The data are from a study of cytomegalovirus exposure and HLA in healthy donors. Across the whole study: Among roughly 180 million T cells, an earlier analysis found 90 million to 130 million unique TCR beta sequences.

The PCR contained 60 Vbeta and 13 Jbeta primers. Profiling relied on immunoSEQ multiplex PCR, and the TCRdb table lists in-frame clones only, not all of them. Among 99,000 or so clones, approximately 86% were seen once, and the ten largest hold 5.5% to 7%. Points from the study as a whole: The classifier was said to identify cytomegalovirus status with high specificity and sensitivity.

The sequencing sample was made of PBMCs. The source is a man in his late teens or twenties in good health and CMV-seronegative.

CDR3 in amino acids: CASSKDRVVADTQYF. The CDR3 DNA is TGCGCCAGCAGCAAGGACAGGGTGGTCGCAGATACGCAGTATTTT. The rearrangement links TRBV5-1 to TRBJ2-3; TRBD1 agrees at 8 bases. This CDR3 is 15 amino acids long. CDR1 is SGHRS, CDR2 YFSETQ, per germline. V lost 4 bases to trimming and J lost 4 bases; unmatched junction nucleotides: 8.